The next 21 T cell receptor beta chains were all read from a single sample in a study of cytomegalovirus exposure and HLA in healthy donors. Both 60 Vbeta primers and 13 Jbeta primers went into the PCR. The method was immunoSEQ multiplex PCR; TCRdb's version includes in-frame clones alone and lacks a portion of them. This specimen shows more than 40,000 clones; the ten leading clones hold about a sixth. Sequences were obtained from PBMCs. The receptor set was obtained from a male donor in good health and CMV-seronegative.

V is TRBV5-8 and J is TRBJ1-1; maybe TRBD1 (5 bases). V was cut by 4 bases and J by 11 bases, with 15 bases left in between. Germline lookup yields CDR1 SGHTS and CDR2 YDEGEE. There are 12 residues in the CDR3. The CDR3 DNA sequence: TGTGCCAGCAGCCCTGGGGGGGAAGCGGCTTTCTTT. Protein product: CASSPGGEAAFF.

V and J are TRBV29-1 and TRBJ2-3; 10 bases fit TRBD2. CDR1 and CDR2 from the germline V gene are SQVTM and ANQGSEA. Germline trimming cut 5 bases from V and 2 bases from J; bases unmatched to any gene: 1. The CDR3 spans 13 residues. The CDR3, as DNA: TGCAGCGTTACTAGCGGGGACACAGATACGCAGTATTTT. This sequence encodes CSVTSGDTDTQYF.

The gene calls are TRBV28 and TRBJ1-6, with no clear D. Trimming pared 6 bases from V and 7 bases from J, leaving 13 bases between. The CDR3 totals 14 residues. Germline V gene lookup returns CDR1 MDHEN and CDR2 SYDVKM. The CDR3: CASRLETRNSPLHF. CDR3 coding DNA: TGTGCCAGCAGGCTGGAGACTAGAAATTCACCCCTCCACTTT.

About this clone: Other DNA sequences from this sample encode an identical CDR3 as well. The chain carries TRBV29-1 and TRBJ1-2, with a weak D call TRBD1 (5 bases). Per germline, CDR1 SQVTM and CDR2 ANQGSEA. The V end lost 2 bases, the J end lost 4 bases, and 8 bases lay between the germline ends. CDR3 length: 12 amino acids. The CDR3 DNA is TGCAGCGTTGAACAGGGAGGCTATGGCTACACCTTC. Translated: CSVEQGGYGYTF. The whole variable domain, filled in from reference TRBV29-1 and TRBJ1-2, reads SAVISQKPSRDICQRGTSLTIQCQVDSQVTMMFWYRQQPGQSLTLIATANQGSEATYESGFVIDKFPISRPNLTFSTLTVSNMSPEDSSIYLCSVEQGGYGYTFGSGTRLTVV.

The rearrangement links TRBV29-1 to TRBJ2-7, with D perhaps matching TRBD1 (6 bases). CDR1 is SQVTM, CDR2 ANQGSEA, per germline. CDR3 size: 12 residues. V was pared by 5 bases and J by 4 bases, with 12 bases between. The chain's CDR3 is CSVYQDRYEQYF. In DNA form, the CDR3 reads TGCAGCGTTTACCAGGACAGATACGAGCAGTACTTC.

This CDR3 reads CAISEGSDRNTEAFF. The CDR3 DNA reads TGTGCCATCAGTGAGGGTTCCGACAGGAACACTGAAGCTTTCTTT. The chain uses TRBV10-3 and TRBJ1-1; a possible D gene is TRBD1 (5 bases). Germline values: CDR1 ENHRY, CDR2 SYGVKD. The length of the CDR3 is 15 residues. Trimming removed 2 bases from V and 1 base from J, with 11 bases in between.

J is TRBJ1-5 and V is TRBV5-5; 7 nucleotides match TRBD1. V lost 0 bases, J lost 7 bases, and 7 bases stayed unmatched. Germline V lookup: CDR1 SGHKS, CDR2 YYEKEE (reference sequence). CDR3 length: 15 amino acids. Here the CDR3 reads CASSLGQGGGQPQHF. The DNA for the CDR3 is TGTGCCAGCAGCTTGGGACAGGGCGGTGGGCAGCCCCAGCATTTT.

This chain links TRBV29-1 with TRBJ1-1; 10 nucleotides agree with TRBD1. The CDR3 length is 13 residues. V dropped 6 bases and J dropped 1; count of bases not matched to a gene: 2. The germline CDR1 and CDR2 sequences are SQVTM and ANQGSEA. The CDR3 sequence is CSVRTGGNTEAFF. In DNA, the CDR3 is TGCAGCGTGCGGACAGGGGGGAACACTGAAGCTTTCTTT.

CDR3: CASSQEDRGLDTIYF. CDR3 DNA: TGCGCCAGCAGCCAAGAGGACAGGGGGCTCGACACCATATATTTT. The chain recombines TRBV4-3 with TRBJ1-3; 11 bases are shared with TRBD1. V lost 0 bases to trimming and J lost 8 bases; unmatched junction nucleotides: 3. The CDR3 length is 15 residues. Germline V gene sequence: CDR1 LGHNA, CDR2 YSLEER.

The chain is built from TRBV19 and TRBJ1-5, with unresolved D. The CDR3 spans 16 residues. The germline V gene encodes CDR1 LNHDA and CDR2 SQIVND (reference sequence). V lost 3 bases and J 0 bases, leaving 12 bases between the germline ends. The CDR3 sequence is CASSIESDYSNQPQHF. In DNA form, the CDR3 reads TGTGCCAGTAGTATCGAATCAGATTATAGCAATCAGCCCCAGCATTTT.

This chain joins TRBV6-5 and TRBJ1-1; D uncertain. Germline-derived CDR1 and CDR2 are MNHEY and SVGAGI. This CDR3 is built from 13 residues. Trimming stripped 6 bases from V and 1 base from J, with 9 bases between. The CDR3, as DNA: TGTGCCAGCAGCCAGGCGGGGAACACTGAAGCTTTCTTT. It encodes CASSQAGNTEAFF.

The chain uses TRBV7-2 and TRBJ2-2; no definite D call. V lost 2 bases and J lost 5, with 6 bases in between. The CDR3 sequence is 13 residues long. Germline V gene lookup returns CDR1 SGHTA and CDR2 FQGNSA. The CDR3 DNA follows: TGTGCCAGCAGCTTACGGTTGACCGGGGAGCTGTTTTTT. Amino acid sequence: CASSLRLTGELFF.

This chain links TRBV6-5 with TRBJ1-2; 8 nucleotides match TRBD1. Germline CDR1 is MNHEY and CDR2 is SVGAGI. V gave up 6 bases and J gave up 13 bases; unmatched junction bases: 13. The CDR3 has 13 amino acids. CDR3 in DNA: TGTGCCAGCAGGACAGGGGAAACGGGCGTTGGCACCTTC. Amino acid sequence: CASRTGETGVGTF.

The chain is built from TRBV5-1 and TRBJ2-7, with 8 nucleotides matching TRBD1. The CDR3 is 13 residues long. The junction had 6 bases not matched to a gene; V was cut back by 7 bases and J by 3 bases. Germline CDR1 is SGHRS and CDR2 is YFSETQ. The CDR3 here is CASGGQGSYEQYF. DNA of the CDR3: TGCGCCAGCGGAGGACAGGGCAGCTACGAGCAGTACTTC.

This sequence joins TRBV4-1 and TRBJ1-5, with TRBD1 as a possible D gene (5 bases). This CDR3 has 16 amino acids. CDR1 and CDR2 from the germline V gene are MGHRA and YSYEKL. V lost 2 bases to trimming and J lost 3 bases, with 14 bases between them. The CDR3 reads CASSQPRQGINQPQHF. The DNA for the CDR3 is TGCGCCAGCAGCCAACCTAGGCAGGGTATCAATCAGCCCCAGCATTTT.

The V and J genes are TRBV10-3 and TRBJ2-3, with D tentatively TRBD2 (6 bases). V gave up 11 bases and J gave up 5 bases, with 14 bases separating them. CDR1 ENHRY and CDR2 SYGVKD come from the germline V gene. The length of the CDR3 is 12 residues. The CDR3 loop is CASNGGVDTQYF. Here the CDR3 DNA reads TGTGCCTCGAACGGAGGGGTAGATACGCAGTATTTT.

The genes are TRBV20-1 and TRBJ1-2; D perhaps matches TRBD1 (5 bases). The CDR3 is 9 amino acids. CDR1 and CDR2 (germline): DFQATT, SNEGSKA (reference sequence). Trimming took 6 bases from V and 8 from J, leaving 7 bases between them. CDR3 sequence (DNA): TGCAGTGCGGCAGGGGGCTACACCTTC. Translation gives CSAAGGYTF.

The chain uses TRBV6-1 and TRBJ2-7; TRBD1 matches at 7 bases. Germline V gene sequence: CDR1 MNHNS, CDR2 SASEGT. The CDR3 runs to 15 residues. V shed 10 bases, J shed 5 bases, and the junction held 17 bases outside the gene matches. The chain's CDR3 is CAILAGAGGDNEQYF. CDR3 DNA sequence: TGTGCCATACTGGCAGGGGCAGGGGGTGATAACGAGCAGTACTTC.

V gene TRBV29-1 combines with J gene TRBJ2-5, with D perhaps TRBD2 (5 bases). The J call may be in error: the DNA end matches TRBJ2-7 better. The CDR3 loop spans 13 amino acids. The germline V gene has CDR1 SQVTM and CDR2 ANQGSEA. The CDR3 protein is CSVVVPGTSEQYF. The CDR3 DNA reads TGCAGCGTTGTAGTGCCGGGAACAAGCGAGCAGTACTTC.

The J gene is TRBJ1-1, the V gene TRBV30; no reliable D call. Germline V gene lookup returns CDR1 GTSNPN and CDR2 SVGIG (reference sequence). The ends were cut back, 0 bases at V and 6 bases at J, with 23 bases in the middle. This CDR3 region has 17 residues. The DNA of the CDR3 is TGTGCCTGGAGTGTATTTATGGCTGCGGGCCCTGGCCCTGAAGCTTTCTTT. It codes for CAWSVFMAAGPGPEAFF.

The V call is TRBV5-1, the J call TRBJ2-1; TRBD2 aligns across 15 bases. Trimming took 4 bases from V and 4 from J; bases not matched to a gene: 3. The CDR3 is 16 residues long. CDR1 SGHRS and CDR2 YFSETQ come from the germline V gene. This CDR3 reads CASSQGLAGGYNEQFF. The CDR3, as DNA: TGCGCCAGCAGCCAGGGACTAGCGGGGGGATACAATGAGCAGTTCTTC.